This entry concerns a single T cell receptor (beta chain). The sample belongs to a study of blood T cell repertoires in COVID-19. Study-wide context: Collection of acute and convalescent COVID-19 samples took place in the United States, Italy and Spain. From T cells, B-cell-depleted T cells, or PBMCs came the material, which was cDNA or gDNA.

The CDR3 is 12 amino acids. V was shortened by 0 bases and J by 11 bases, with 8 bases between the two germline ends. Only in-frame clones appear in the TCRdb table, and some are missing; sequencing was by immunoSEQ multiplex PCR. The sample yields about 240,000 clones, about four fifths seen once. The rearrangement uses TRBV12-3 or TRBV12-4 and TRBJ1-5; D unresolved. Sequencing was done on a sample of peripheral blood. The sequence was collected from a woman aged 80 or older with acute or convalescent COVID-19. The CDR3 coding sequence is TGTGCCAGCAGTTTAGCTCCGAGTTCCCAGCATTTT. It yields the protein CASSLAPSSQHF.